These 8 T cell receptor beta chains were all obtained from the same sample, sequenced in a study of liver allograft versus peripheral blood T cells. Overall study: In transplanted livers, T cell receptor repertoires were compared with those found in the recipients' peripheral blood.

In TCRdb, the reads were re-called with MiXCR into one record per CDR3 protein. The sample holds under 15,000 distinct CDR3 sequences, under 30% seen once. Receptors originate from a human patient who had a liver transplant. Among the T cells, some may be from the graft donor.

This chain uses TRBV6-6 with TRBJ1-5; perhaps TRBD1 as D (5 bases). Germline V gene lookup returns CDR1 MNHNY and CDR2 SVGAGI (reference sequence). The CDR3 is 12 amino acids. V dropped 7 bases and J dropped 5 bases, with 9 bases sitting between them. CDR3 nucleotide sequence: TGTGCCAGCAACGAAGGGGATCAGCCCCAGCATTTT. Protein: CASNEGDQPQHF.

The rearrangement joins TRBV9 to TRBJ2-1; no clear D. CDR3 length equals 14 residues. The V gene lost 4 bases and the J gene lost 0 bases, with 8 bases spanning the gap. Germline lookup yields CDR1 SGDLS and CDR2 YYNGEE. CDR3 sequence: CASSQGPSYNEQFF. CDR3 nucleotides: TGTGCCAGCAGCCAAGGGCCCTCCTACAATGAGCAGTTCTTC.

This clonotype was observed many times. The genes are TRBV19 and TRBJ1-4; D is unclear. The V gene lost 3 bases and the J gene lost 1 base, with 6 bases spanning the gap. Germline V gives CDR1 LNHDA, CDR2 SQIVND (reference sequence). This CDR3 spans 14 amino acids. Written as DNA, the CDR3 is TGTGCCAGTAGTATGGATTTAACTAATGAAAAACTGTTTTTT. It encodes CASSMDLTNEKLFF.

By proportion, this clonotype is medium-sized. The rearrangement links TRBV10-3 to TRBJ1-1, with a weak D call TRBD1 (5 bases). The germline V gene encodes CDR1 ENHRY and CDR2 SYGVKD. Deletions cut 3 bases from V and 5 bases from J, with 13 bases between. CDR3 length: 14 residues. The CDR3 coding sequence is TGTGCCATCAGTGAAACCAGGGCCGGTACTGAAGCTTTCTTT. Its translation is CAISETRAGTEAFF.

The chain recombines TRBV6-2 or TRBV6-3 with TRBJ1-2; no reliable D call. Germline V CDR1 and CDR2: MNHEY, SVGEGT. CDR3 length equals 14 residues. V lost 5 bases and J lost 6, with 16 bases in between. For the CDR3, the DNA is TGTGCCAGCAGTGGGAGCGGGGTCGTCCATGGCTACACCTTC. Amino acid sequence: CASSGSGVVHGYTF.

V is TRBV30 and J is TRBJ2-2; D is unclear. V lost 2 bases to trimming and J lost 2 bases, with 6 bases between them. There are 13 residues in the CDR3. Germline V gene sequence: CDR1 GTSNPN, CDR2 SVGIG (reference sequence). The chain's CDR3 is CAWSLVNTGELFF. CDR3 coding DNA: TGTGCCTGGAGTCTGGTAAACACCGGGGAGCTGTTTTTT.

As to this clonotype: This may be a read error, as it is one base from a much larger clone. The chain is built from TRBV6-5 and TRBJ2-5, with D maybe TRBD1 (5 bases). This CDR3 region has 15 residues. Germline assignment: CDR1 MNHEY and CDR2 SVGAGI. CDR3 sequence (DNA): TGTGCCAGCAGCTCCCACACAGGTCCCGTGGAGACCCAGCACTTC. It codes for CASSSHTGPVETQHF.

This clonotype appeared a few times. V is TRBV6-1 and J is TRBJ2-7; 9 positions match TRBD2. V lost 6 bases and J lost 2; bases outside the gene matches: 8. This CDR3 contains 15 residues. Germline CDR1 reads MNHNS; CDR2 reads SASEGT. The CDR3 DNA reads as TGTGCCAGCAGCCCCGATAGCGGGGGTACCTACGAGCAGTACTTC. It specifies CASSPDSGGTYEQYF.